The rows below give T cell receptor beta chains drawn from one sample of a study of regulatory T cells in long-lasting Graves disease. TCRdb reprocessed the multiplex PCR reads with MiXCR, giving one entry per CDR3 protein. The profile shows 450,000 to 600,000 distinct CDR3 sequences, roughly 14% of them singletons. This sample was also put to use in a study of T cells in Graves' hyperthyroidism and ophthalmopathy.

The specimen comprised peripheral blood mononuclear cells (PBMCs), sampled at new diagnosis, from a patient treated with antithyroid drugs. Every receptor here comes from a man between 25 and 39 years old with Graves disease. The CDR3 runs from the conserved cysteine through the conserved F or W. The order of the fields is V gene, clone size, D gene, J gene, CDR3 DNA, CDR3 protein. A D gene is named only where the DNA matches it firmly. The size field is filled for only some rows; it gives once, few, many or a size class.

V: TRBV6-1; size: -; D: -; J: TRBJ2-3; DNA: TGTGCCAGCAGCCCTTTGGACTACTGGGGAACAGATACGCAGTATTTT; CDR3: CASSPLDYWGTDTQYF
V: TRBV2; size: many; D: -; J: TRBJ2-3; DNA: TGTGCCAGCAGTGACCGGGCAGATACGCAGTATTTT; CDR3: CASSDRADTQYF
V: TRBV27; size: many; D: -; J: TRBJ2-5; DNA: TGTGCCAGCAGTTTAGGAACAGGGTACACGCAAGAGACCCAGTACTTC; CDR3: CASSLGTGYTQETQYF
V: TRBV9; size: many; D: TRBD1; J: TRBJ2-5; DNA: TGTGCCAGCAGCTCCAGATGGACAGGGGGCGAGGAAGAGACCCAGTACTTC; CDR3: CASSSRWTGGEEETQYF
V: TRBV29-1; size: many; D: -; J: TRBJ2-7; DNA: TGCAGCGTGAGGTACGCAGGTTCCTACGAGCAGTACTTC; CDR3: CSVRYAGSYEQYF
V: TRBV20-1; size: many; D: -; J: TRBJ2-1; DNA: TGCAGTGCTAACCCTGGAGCCGGTTTTGGCAATGAGCAGTTCTTC; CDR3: CSANPGAGFGNEQFF
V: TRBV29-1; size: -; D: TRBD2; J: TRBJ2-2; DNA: TGCAGCGTTTCGACCCAGGGACTAGCGGGAGGCTCATCCGGGGAGCTGTTTTTT; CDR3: CSVSTQGLAGGSSGELFF
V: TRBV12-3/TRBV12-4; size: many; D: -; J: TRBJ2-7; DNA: TGTGCCAGCAGTTTATGGGACATCACCTACGAGCAGTACTTC; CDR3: CASSLWDITYEQYF
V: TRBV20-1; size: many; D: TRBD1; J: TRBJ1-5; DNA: TGCAGTGCGCCGGGACAGGGCGGCAATCAGCCCCAGCATTTT; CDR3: CSAPGQGGNQPQHF
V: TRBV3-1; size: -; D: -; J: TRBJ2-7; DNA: TGTGCCAGCAGCCAAAGGCTTGCGTGGGGGCTCTCCTACGAGCAGTACTTC; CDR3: CASSQRLAWGLSYEQYF
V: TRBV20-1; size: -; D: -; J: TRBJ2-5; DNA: TGCAGTGCTAGAGGGGGGTGGGGGGAGACCCAGTACTTC; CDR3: CSARGGWGETQYF
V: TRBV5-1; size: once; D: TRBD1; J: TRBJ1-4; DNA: TGCGCCAGCAGCTTGCTCGGGACAGGAGGTGAAAAACTGTTTTTT; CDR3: CASSLLGTGGEKLFF
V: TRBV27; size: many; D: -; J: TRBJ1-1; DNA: TGTGCCAGCAGTTCGGGGTGGACTGAAGCTTTCTTT; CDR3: CASSSGWTEAFF
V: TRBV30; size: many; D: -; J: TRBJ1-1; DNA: TGTGCCTGCGGACGGCTGAACACTGAAGCTTTCTTT; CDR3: CACGRLNTEAFF
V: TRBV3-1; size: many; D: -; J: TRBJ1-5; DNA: TGTGCCAGCAGCCTATTACAGGATCAGCCCCAGCATTTT; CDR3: CASSLLQDQPQHF
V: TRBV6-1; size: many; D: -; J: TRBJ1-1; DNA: TGTGCCAGCATAGGAATTGGGAGCACTGAAGCTTTCTTT; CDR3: CASIGIGSTEAFF
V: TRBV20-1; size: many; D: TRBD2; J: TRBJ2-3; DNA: TGCAGTGCTAGAGGCCCAGCGGGAGTCGCAGATACGCAGTATTTT; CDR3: CSARGPAGVADTQYF
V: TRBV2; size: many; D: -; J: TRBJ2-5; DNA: TGTGCCAGCAGGGGAGATGGGAGATGGGGGCTACAAGAGACCCAGTACTTC; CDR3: CASRGDGRWGLQETQYF
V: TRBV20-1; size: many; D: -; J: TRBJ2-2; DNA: TGCAGTGCTACCCCCGCGGGCAGGGTGTCCGGGGAGCTGTTTTTT; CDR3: CSATPAGRVSGELFF
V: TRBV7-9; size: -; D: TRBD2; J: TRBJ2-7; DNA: TGTGCCAGCAGCTTAAGTAAGCGGGGAACCTACGAGCAGTACTTC; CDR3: CASSLSKRGTYEQYF
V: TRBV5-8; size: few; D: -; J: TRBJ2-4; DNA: TGTGCCAGCAGCCCGCTTGGGGCGGTCCTCTTTCAGTACTTC; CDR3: CASSPLGAVLFQYF
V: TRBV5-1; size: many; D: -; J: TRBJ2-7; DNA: TGCGCCAGCGGTTCCGAGATCGGCTACGAGCAGTACTTC; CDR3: CASGSEIGYEQYF
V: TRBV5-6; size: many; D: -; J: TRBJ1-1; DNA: TGTGCCAGCAGCGCCTTGACGATTATGAACACTGAAGCTTTCTTT; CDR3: CASSALTIMNTEAFF
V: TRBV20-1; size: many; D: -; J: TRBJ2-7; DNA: TGCAGTGCTAGTGTGCTTCCAAGCTCCTACGAGCAGTACTTC; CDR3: CSASVLPSSYEQYF
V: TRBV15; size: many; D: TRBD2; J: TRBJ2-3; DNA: TGTGCCACCAGCCGGGACTACCGAACTAGCACAGATACGCAGTATTTT; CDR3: CATSRDYRTSTDTQYF
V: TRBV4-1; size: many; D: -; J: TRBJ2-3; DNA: TGCGCCAGCAGCCAAGACTCGGGGGCCACAGATACGCAGTATTTT; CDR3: CASSQDSGATDTQYF
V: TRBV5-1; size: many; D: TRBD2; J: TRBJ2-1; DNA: TGCGCCAGCAGCTTGACGCTTAGGACTAGCGGGAGGAATGAGCAGTTCTTC; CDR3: CASSLTLRTSGRNEQFF
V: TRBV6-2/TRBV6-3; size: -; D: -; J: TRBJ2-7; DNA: TGTGCCAGCAGTTACTCCCACCGGGAGCAGTACTTC; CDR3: CASSYSHREQYF
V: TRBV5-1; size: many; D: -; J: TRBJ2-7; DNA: TGTGCCAGCAGCTTGGGGAGGGAGCAGTACTTC; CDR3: CASSLGREQYF
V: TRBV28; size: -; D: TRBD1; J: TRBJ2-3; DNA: TGTGCCAGCAGTGGAATTCAGGGGGCTCGCACAGATACGCAGTATTTT; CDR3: CASSGIQGARTDTQYF
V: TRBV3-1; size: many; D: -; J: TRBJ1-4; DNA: TGTGCCAGCAGCCAAGGACGGCAAAAACTGTTTTTT; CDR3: CASSQGRQKLFF
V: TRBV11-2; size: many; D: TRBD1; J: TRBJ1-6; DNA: TGTGCCAGCAGCACCGGATTGGACAGGGTGGGATCACCCCTCCACTTT; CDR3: CASSTGLDRVGSPLHF
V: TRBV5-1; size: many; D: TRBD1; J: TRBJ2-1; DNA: TGCGCCAGCAGCTTGGGACACAGGGGGACCTACAATGAGCAGTTCTTC; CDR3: CASSLGHRGTYNEQFF
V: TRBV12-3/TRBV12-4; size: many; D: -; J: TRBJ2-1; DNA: TGTGCCAGCAGTCAGCGAGTTACGTTGATTCTCTACAATGAGCAGTTCTTC; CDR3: CASSQRVTLILYNEQFF
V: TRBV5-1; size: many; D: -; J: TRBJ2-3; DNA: TGCGCCAGCAGCGCACGGACAGAGAGCACAGATACGCAGTATTTT; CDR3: CASSARTESTDTQYF
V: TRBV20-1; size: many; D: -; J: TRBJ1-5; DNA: TGCAGTGCTAGAGATTGGGCGGGCAATCAGCCCCAGCATTTT; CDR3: CSARDWAGNQPQHF
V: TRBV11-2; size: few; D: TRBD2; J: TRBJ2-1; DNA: TGTGCCAGCAGCTTAGGGGACTATAAGAATGAGCAGTTCTTC; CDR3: CASSLGDYKNEQFF
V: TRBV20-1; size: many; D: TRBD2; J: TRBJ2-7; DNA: TGCAGTGCTAGAGATCCCGGCGGGAGGGGATACGAGCAGTACTTC; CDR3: CSARDPGGRGYEQYF
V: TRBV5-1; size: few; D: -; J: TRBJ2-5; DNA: TGCGCCAGCAGTATTGGACCCGGGGAGACCCAGTACTTC; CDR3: CASSIGPGETQYF
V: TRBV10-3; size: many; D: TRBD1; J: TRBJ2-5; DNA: TGTGCCATCAGTGTGACAGGGGAAGAGACCCAGTACTTC; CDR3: CAISVTGEETQYF
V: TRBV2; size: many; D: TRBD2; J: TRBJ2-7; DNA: TGTGCCAGCAGCTCTAGCGGGAGGAAAGTTGGCTACGAGCAGTACTTC; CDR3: CASSSSGRKVGYEQYF
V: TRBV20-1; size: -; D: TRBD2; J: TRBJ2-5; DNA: TGCAGTGCTTCCCGGACTAGCGGGAGGGTGGAGACCCAGTACTTC; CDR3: CSASRTSGRVETQYF
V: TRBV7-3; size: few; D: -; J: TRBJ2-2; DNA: TGTGCCAGCAGCTCCGCCGGGGGGAACACCGGGGAGCTGTTTTTT; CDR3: CASSSAGGNTGELFF
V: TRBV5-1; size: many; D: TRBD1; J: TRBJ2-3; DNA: TGCGCCAGCAGCTTGATGGACAGGAGTAGCACAGATACGCAGTATTTT; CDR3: CASSLMDRSSTDTQYF
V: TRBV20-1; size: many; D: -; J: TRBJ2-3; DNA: TGCAGTGCAGCGTCCACAGATACGCAGTATTTT; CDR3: CSAASTDTQYF
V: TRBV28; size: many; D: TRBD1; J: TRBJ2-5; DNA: TGTGCCACCAGAGGGACAGGAGTAGCTGATCAAGAGACCCAGTACTTC; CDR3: CATRGTGVADQETQYF
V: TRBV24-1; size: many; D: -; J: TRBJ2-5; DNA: TGTGCCACCAGTGGGAGCAACCAAGAGACCCAGTACTTC; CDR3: CATSGSNQETQYF
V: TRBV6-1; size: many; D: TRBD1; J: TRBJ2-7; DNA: TGTGCCAGCAGTAAACAGGGGCTTGGGCGGAGCCCACGGAATTACGAGCAGTACTTC; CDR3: CASSKQGLGRSPRNYEQYF
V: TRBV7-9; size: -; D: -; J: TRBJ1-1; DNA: TGTGCCAGCAGCGTCGAGACAGGCAGGACTGAAGCTTTCTTT; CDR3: CASSVETGRTEAFF
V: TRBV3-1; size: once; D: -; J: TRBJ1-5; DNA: TGTGCCAGCAGCCAAGATTATGGACACAATCAGCCCCAGCATTTT; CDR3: CASSQDYGHNQPQHF
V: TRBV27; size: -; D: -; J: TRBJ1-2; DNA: TGTGCCAGCAGTTCCCTCCCCAGGAGTAACTATGGCTACACCTTC; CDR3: CASSSLPRSNYGYTF
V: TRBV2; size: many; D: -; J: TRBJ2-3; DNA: TGTGCCAGCACTATGGGTACAACCGTCGCAGATACGCAGTATTTT; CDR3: CASTMGTTVADTQYF